This T cell receptor beta chain is drawn from a study of shared clonotypes between healthy human individuals. Note on this clone: Its antigen is currently unknown.

This CDR3 is 13 amino acids long. Trimming removed 5 bases from V and 5 bases from J, with 11 bases in between. The germline V gene has CDR1 SGHTA and CDR2 FQGTGA. Whole-study results and caveats: Represented diversity (both genetic and exposure-history) was limited by the small number of donors.

Samples left unsorted employed roughly 90 million PBMCs for genomic DNA. The deep-level immunoSEQ assay was used. Researchers sequenced unsorted PBMC DNA using ten immunoSEQ deep assay plates. Measured with immunoSEQ multiplex PCR; TCRdb has only the in-frame clones, and not every one. The sample lists approximately 470,000 clones; around 73% were seen once. V usage is TRBV7-3 and J usage is TRBJ2-3; no clear D gene. The sequenced sample was PBMCs. The TCR sequence derives from a woman in her thirties or forties in good health. Some clones in this sample may be carry-over from other donors' samples. The CDR3 DNA reads as TGTGCCAGCAGCGTATGGAGAAAAGATACGCAGTATTTT. It yields the protein CASSVWRKDTQYF.